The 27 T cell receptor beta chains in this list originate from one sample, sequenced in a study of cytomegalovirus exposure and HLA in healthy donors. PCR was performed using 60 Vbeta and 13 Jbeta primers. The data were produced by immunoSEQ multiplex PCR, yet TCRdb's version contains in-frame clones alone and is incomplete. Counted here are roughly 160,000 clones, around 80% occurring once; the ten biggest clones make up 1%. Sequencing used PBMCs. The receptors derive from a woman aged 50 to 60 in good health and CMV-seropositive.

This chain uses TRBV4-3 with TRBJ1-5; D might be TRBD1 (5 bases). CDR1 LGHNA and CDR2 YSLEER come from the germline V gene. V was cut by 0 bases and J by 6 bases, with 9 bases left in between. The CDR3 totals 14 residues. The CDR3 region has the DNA TGCGCCAGCAGCCAAGACAGGGCCGGTCAGCCCCAGCATTTT. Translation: CASSQDRAGQPQHF.

For the CDR3, the DNA is TGTGCCAGCAGTTTAGTTTGGGGGCGCAGGGGGACTGAAGCTTTCTTT. Translated: CASSLVWGRRGTEAFF. V is TRBV28 and J is TRBJ1-1, with 7 bases aligning to TRBD1. This CDR3 is 16 amino acids long. Unmatched junction bases numbered 11, after V lost 2 bases and J lost 5 bases. CDR1 is MDHEN, CDR2 SYDVKM, per germline.

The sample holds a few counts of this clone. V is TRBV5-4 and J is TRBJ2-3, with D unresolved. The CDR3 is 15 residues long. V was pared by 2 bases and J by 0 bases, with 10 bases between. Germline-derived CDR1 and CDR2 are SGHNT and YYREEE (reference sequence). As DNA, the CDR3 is TGTGCCAGCAGCTTTCCGAGTGCTAGCACAGATACGCAGTATTTT. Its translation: CASSFPSASTDTQYF.

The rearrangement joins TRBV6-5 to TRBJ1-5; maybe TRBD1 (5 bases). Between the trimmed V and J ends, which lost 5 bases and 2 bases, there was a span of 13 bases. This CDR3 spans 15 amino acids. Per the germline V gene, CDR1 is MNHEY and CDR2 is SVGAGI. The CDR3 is CASSPGRGRNQPQHF. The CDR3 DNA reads TGTGCCAGCAGTCCCGGTAGGGGCCGCAATCAGCCCCAGCATTTT.

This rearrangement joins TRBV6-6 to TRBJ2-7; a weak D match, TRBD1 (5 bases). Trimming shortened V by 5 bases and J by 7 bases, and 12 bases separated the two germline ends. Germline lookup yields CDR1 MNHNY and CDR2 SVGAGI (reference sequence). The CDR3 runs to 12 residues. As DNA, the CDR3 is TGTGCCAGCAGTCGGCCAAAGGGGGAGCAGTACTTC. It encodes CASSRPKGEQYF.

CDR3 DNA sequence: TGTGCCAGCAGCTTAGGACAGTATAGCAATCAGCCCCAGCATTTT. This codes for CASSLGQYSNQPQHF. The chain employs TRBV7-2 and TRBJ1-5; perhaps TRBD1 as D (5 bases). The CDR3 consists of 15 residues. The V gene lost 1 base and the J gene lost 0 bases, with 7 bases spanning the gap. CDR1 is SGHTA and CDR2 is FQGNSA in the germline V gene.

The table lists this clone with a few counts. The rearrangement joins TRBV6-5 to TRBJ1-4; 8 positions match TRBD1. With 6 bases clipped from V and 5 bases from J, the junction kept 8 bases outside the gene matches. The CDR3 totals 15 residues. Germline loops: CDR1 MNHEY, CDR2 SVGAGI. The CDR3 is CASRLMRQGNEKLFF. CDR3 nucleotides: TGTGCCAGCAGATTGATGAGACAGGGGAATGAAAAACTGTTTTTT.

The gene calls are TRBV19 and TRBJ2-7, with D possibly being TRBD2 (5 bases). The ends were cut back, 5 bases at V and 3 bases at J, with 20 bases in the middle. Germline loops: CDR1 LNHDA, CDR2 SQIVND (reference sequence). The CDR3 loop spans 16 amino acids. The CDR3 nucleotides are TGTGCCAGTAGTCCTCAAGGGAGCAAGGCAGACTACGAGCAGTACTTC. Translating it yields CASSPQGSKADYEQYF.

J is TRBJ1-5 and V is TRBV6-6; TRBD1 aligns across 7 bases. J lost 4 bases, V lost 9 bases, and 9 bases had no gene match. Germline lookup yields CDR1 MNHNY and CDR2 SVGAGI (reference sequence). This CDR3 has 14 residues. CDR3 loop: CASIRGQQNQPQHF. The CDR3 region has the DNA TGTGCCAGTATTAGGGGACAGCAGAATCAGCCCCAGCATTTT.

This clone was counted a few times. CDR3 protein: CASSLRLAGAIGELFF. The CDR3 coding sequence is TGTGCCAGCAGCTTAAGGCTAGCGGGAGCGATCGGGGAGCTGTTTTTT. The chain employs TRBV7-2 and TRBJ2-2; 10 nucleotides match TRBD2. Trimming at V came to 2 bases and at J to 7 bases, leaving 7 bases not matched to a gene. The CDR3 consists of 16 residues. CDR1 and CDR2 (germline): SGHTA, FQGNSA.

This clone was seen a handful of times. The CDR3 protein is CSVARMGQGNGYTF. CDR3 DNA: TGCAGCGTTGCGAGGATGGGACAGGGAAATGGCTACACCTTC. This chain joins TRBV29-1 and TRBJ1-2, with 9 bases identical to TRBD1. Germline V CDR1 and CDR2: SQVTM, ANQGSEA. With 4 bases clipped from V and 6 bases from J, the junction kept 9 bases outside the gene matches. The CDR3 length is 14 residues.

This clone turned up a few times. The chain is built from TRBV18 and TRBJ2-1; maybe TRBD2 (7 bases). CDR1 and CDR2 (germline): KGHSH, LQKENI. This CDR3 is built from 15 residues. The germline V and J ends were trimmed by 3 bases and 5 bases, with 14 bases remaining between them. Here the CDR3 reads CASSPGGHRDNEQFF. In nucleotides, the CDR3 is TGTGCCAGCTCACCGGGGGGGCATAGGGACAATGAGCAGTTCTTC.

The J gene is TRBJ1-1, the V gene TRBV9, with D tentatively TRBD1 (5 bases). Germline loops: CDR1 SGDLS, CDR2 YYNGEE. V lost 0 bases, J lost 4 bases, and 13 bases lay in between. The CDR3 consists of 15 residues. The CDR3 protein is CASSVGGRVFTEAFF. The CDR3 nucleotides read TGTGCCAGCAGCGTAGGGGGCAGGGTGTTCACTGAAGCTTTCTTT.

This CDR3 is CASSSGQGTNGYTF. The CDR3 DNA is TGTGCCAGCAGTTCCGGACAGGGAACGAATGGCTACACCTTC. This sequence joins TRBV28 and TRBJ1-2; the match to TRBD1 covers 8 bases. The CDR3 has 14 residues. J gave up 6 bases and V 4 bases, and 7 bases lay outside the gene matches. Per the germline V gene, CDR1 is MDHEN and CDR2 is SYDVKM.

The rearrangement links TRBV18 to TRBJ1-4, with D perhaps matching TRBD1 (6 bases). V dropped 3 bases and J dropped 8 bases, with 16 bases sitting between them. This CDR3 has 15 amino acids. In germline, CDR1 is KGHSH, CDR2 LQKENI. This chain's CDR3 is CASSPLTGAQEKLFF. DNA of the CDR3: TGTGCCAGCTCACCTCTGACAGGCGCGCAAGAAAAACTGTTTTTT.

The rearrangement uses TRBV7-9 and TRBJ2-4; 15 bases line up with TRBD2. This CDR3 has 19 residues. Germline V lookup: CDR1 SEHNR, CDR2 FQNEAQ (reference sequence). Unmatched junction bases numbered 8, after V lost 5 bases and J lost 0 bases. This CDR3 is CASSRPGLAGGSAKNIQYF. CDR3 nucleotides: TGTGCCAGCAGCCGACCGGGACTAGCGGGGGGTTCAGCCAAAAACATTCAGTACTTC.

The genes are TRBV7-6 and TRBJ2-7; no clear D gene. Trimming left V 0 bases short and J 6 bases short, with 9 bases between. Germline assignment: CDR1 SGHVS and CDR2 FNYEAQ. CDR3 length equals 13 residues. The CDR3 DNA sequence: TGTGCCAGCAGCTTAGCGTTGAGGCGCGAGCAGTACTTC. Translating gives CASSLALRREQYF.

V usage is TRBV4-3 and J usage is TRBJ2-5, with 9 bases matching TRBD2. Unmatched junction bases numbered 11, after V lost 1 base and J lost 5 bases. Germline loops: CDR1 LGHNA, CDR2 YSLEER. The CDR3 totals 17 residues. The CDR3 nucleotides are TGCGCCAGCAGCCAAGGCTCTAGCGGGGTGCCTTGGGAGACCCAGTACTTC. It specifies CASSQGSSGVPWETQYF.

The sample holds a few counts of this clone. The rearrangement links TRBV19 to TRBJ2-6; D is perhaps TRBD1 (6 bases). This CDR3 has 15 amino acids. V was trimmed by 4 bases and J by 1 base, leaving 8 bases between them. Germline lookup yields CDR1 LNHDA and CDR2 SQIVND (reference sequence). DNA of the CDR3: TGTGCCAGTAGTACTGACAGGTCTGGGGCCAACGTCCTGACTTTC. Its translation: CASSTDRSGANVLTF.

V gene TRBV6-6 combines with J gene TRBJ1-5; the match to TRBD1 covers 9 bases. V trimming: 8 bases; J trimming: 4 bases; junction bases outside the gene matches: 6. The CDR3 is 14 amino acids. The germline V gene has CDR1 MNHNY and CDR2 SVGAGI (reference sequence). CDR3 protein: CASQGTGRNQPQHF. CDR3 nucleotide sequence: TGTGCCAGCCAGGGGACAGGGCGGAATCAGCCCCAGCATTTT.

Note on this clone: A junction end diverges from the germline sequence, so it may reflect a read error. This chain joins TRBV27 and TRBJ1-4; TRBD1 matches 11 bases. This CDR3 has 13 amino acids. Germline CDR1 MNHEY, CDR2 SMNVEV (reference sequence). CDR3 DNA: TGTGCCAGCAGTCTGACCCTGGGACAGGGGGGATGTTTT. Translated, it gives CASSLTLGQGGCF. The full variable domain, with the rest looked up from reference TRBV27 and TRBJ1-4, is EAQVTQNPRYLITVTGKKLTVTCSQNMNHEYMSWYRQDPGLGLRQIYYSMNVEVTDKGDVPEGYKVSRKEKRNFPLILESPSPNQTSLYFCASSLTLGQGGCFGSGTQLSVL.

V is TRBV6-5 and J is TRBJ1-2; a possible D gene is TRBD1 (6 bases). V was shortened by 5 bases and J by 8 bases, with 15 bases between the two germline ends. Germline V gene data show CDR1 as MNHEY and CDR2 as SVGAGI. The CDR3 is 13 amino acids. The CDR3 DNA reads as TGTGCCAGCAGTGAAAGGGGGGGTATCGGCTACACCTTC. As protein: CASSERGGIGYTF.

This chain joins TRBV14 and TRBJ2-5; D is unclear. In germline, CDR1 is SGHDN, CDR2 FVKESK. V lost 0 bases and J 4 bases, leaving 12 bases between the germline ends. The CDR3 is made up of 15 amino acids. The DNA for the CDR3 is TGTGCCAGCAGCCAAGATCCGACTTTAATAGAGACCCAGTACTTC. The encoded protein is CASSQDPTLIETQYF.

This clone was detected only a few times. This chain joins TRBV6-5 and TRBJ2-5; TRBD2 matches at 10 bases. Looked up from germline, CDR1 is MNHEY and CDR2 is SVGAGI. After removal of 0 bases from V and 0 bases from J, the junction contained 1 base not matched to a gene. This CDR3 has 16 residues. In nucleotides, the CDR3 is TGTGCCAGCAGTTACTCTAGCGGGGGGTACCAAGAGACCCAGTACTTC. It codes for CASSYSSGGYQETQYF.

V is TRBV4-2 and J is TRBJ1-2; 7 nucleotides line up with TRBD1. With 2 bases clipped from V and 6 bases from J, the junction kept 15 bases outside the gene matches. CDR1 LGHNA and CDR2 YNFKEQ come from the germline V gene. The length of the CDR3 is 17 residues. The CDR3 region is CASSQPGQAKEKNGYTF. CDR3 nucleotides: TGTGCCAGCAGCCAACCAGGACAGGCAAAAGAGAAGAATGGCTACACCTTC.

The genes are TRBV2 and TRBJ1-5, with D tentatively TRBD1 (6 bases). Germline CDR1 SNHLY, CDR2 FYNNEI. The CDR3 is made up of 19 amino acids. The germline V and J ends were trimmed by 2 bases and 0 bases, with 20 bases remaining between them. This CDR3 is CASSEFGGAGGYSNQPQHF. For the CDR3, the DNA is TGTGCCAGCAGTGAATTTGGGGGGGCCGGCGGTTATAGCAATCAGCCCCAGCATTTT.

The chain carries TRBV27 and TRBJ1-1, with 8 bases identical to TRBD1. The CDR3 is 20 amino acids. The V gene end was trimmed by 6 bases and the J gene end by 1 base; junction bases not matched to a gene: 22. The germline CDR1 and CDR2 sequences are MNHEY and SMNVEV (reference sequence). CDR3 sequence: CASRFVRLTDRGEENTEAFF. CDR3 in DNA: TGTGCCAGCAGGTTTGTTCGCCTAACCGACAGGGGCGAGGAGAACACTGAAGCTTTCTTT.